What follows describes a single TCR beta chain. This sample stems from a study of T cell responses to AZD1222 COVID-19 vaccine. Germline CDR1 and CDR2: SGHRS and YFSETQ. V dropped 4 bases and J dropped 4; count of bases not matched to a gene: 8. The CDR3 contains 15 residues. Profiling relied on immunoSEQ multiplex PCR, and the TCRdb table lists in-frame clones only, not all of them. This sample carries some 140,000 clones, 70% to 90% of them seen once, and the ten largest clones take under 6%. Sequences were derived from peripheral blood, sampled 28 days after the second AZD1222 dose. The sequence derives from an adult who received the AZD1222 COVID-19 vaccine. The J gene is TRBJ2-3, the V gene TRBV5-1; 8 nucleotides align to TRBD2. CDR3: CASSPLAGGADTQYF. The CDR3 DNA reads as TGCGCCAGCAGCCCCCTAGCGGGTGGGGCAGATACGCAGTATTTT.